This T cell receptor beta chain was recorded in a study of shared clonotypes between healthy human individuals. TCRdb keeps only in-frame clones here, not all; method: immunoSEQ multiplex PCR. The table has some 1,600,000 clones, approximately 98% seen once. Turning to this clone: The sample carries other DNA sequences with the same CDR3.

CDR1 is KGHSH and CDR2 is LQKENI in the germline V gene. This CDR3 is 15 amino acids long. J lost 3 bases, V lost 3 bases, and 5 bases had no gene match. This sequence was found in a man younger than 40 in good health. The chain links TRBV18 to TRBJ2-7, with 10 bases aligning to TRBD2. Sequences were obtained from naive CD4+ T cells sorted from blood. The subset here: CD45RA+ positively selected. CDR3 loop: CASSPLSSGSYEQYF. Written as DNA, the CDR3 is TGTGCCAGCTCACCCTTATCTAGCGGGAGCTACGAGCAGTACTTC.